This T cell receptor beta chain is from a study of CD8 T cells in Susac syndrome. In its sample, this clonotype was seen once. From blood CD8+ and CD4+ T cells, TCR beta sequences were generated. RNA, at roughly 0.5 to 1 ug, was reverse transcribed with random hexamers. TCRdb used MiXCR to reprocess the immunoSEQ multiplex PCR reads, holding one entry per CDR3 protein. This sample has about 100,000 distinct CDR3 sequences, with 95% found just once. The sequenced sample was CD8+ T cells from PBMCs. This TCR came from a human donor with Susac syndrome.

CDR3 sequence reads: CSARPSNQPQHF. CDR3 coding DNA: TGCAGTGCTAGACCGAGCAATCAGCCCCAGCATTTT. V usage is TRBV20-1 and J usage is TRBJ1-5; D is unresolved. Germline CDR1 and CDR2: DFQATT and SNEGSKA (reference sequence). V dropped 2 bases and J dropped 1 base, with 3 bases sitting between them. CDR3 length: 12 amino acids.